This T cell receptor (beta chain) was documented in a study of blood T cell repertoires in COVID-19. This CDR3 has 16 residues. Deletions cut 2 bases from V and 10 bases from J, with 21 bases between. Germline loops: CDR1 SEHNR, CDR2 FQNEAQ (reference sequence). Per the study methods: Quantification of nucleated cells was approximated via reference gene primer amplification. Clones were sequenced by immunoSEQ multiplex PCR, and TCRdb holds only the in-frame ones, with some missing. The V and J calls and clone size were taken over from that table, and D and trimming were inferred from the DNA. The sample lists over 60,000 clones, nearly 90% occurring once.

The sequenced sample was peripheral blood. This chain links TRBV7-9 with TRBJ2-1, with D perhaps matching TRBD2 (6 bases). This receptor was obtained from a man between 45 and 60 years old with acute or convalescent COVID-19. CDR3 nucleotides: TGTGCCAGCAGCTTACCATCTCTGGAGGGCTACGGCGAGCAGTTCTTC. It translates to CASSLPSLEGYGEQFF.